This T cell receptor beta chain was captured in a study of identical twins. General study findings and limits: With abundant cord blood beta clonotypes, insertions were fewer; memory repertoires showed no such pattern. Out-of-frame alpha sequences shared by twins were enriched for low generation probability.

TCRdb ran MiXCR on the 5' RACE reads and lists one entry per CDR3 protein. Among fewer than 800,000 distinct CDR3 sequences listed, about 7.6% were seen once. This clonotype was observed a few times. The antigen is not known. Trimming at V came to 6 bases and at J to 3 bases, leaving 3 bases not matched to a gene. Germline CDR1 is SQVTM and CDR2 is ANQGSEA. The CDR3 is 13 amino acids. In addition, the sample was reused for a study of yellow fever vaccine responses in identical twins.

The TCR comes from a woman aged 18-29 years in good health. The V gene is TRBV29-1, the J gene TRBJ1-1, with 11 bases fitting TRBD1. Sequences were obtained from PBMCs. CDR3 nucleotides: TGCAGCGTGGACAGGGGGCCCGACACTGAAGCTTTCTTT. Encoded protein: CSVDRGPDTEAFF.